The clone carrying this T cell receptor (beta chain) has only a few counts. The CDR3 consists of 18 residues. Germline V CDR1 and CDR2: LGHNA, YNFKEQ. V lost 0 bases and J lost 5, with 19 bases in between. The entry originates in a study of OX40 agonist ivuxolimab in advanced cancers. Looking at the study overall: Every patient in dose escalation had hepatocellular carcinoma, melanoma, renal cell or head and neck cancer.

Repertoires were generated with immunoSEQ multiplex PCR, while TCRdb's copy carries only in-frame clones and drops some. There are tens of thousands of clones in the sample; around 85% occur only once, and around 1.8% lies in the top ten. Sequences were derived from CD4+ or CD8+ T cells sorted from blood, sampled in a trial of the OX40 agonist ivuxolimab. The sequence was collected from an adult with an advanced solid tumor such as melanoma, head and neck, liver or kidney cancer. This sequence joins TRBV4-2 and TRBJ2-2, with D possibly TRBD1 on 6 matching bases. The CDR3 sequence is CASSQDVGAVGVTGELFF. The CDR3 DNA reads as TGTGCCAGCAGCCAAGATGTGGGGGCAGTAGGAGTAACCGGGGAGCTGTTTTTT.